The next 21 T cell receptor beta chains were all read from a single sample in a study of cytomegalovirus exposure and HLA in healthy donors. PCR was performed using 60 Vbeta and 13 Jbeta primers. The protocol was immunoSEQ multiplex PCR, while the TCRdb copy is restricted to in-frame clones and leaves out a portion. This sample has a few hundred thousand clones, with around 90% found just once. Sequencing used PBMCs. The receptors originated from a girl between 2 and 10 years old in good health and CMV-seronegative.

This chain uses TRBV19 with TRBJ2-1; TRBD2 might be the D (5 bases). The CDR3 length is 14 residues. CDR1 is LNHDA and CDR2 is SQIVND in the germline V gene (reference sequence). V was cut by 5 bases and J by 2 bases, with 10 bases left in between. The chain's CDR3 is CASSLTGTYNEQFF. Here the CDR3 DNA reads TGTGCCAGTAGTCTCACCGGGACCTACAATGAGCAGTTCTTC.

This chain links TRBV6-1 with TRBJ1-1, with 8 positions matching TRBD1. The CDR3 contains 16 residues. CDR1 is MNHNS and CDR2 is SASEGT in the germline V gene. The V segment lost 3 bases and the J segment 4 bases; nucleotides outside the gene matches: 10. The CDR3 sequence: CASSDLGTGRTTEAFF. The CDR3 region has the DNA TGTGCCAGCAGTGACCTCGGGACAGGCCGTACCACTGAAGCTTTCTTT.

The chain carries TRBV10-3 and TRBJ1-5; 7 bases are shared with TRBD1. The CDR3 extends over 13 amino acids. Germline loops: CDR1 ENHRY, CDR2 SYGVKD. Trimming cost V 10 bases and J 3 bases; bases outside gene matches: 6. CDR3 DNA: TGTGCCAGTCGGACAGGCAACAATCAGCCCCAGCATTTT. Its protein is CASRTGNNQPQHF.

The chain employs TRBV15 and TRBJ2-2; TRBD2 aligns across 7 bases. The CDR3 is 17 amino acids. Per the germline V gene, CDR1 is LNHNV and CDR2 is YYDKDF (reference sequence). The trim removed 5 bases at V and 5 bases at J, leaving 14 bases unmatched. CDR3 residues: CATSARGSGLKTGELFF. CDR3 bases: TGTGCCACCAGCGCCCGTGGTAGCGGGCTTAAGACCGGGGAGCTGTTTTTT.

V usage is TRBV30 and J usage is TRBJ1-1; D unresolved. Trimming removed 2 bases from V and 2 bases from J, with 18 bases in between. The CDR3 totals 16 residues. Germline V gives CDR1 GTSNPN, CDR2 SVGIG (reference sequence). CDR3 loop: CAWSSPERVSNTEAFF. The CDR3 DNA sequence: TGTGCCTGGAGTTCCCCGGAGAGGGTGAGTAACACTGAAGCTTTCTTT.

The J gene is TRBJ2-7, the V gene TRBV18; 13 bases align to TRBD2. The CDR3 runs 15 residues. The germline V gene has CDR1 KGHSH and CDR2 LQKENI. Unmatched junction bases numbered 5, after V lost 3 bases and J lost 6 bases. The CDR3 sequence is CASSPAGLAGTEQYF. The CDR3 DNA follows: TGTGCCAGCTCACCGGCGGGACTAGCGGGAACCGAGCAGTACTTC.

V gene TRBV7-6 combines with J gene TRBJ2-3; 9 bases map to TRBD2. The CDR3 totals 16 residues. V lost 1 base, J lost 3 bases, and 5 bases stayed unmatched. Germline V CDR1 and CDR2: SGHVS, FNYEAQ. In DNA, the CDR3 is TGTGCCAGCAGCTTAGGTGCGGCGGGAGGGACAGATACGCAGTATTTT. Translated: CASSLGAAGGTDTQYF. Filled out from reference TRBV7-6 and TRBJ2-3, the complete variable domain reads GAGVSQSPRYKVTKRGQDVALRCDPISGHVSLYWYRQALGQGPEFLTYFNYEAQQDKSGLPNDRFSAERPEGSISTLTIQRTEQRDSAMYRCASSLGAAGGTDTQYFGPGTRLTVL.

As DNA, the CDR3 is TGTGCCAGCCATAACACCGGGGAGCTGTTTTTT. Protein product: CASHNTGELFF. The gene calls are TRBV6-5 and TRBJ2-2; D is ambiguous. Trimming stripped 8 bases from V and 2 bases from J, with 3 bases between. The CDR3 is 11 residues long. Looked up from germline, CDR1 is MNHEY and CDR2 is SVGAGI.

This rearrangement joins TRBV10-3 to TRBJ2-2; 8 nucleotides align to TRBD1. Germline V gene sequence: CDR1 ENHRY, CDR2 SYGVKD. V lost 8 bases, J lost 5 bases, and 7 bases stayed unmatched. The CDR3 contains 14 residues. The chain's CDR3 is CAIRTGTGTGELFF. CDR3 nucleotide sequence: TGTGCCATCCGGACAGGGACGGGGACCGGGGAGCTGTTTTTT.

This chain links TRBV15 with TRBJ2-5; 7 bases line up with TRBD1. The V and J ends lost 6 bases and 5 bases, in that order; junction bases with no gene match: 12. There are 15 residues in the CDR3. Germline V gives CDR1 LNHNV, CDR2 YYDKDF (reference sequence). The CDR3 sequence: CATSTRGQPVETQYF. DNA for the CDR3: TGTGCCACCAGTACCAGGGGACAGCCAGTGGAGACCCAGTACTTC. Drawing the rest from reference TRBV15 and TRBJ2-5, the complete variable domain is DAMVIQNPRYQVTQFGKPVTLSCSQTLNHNVMYWYQQKSSQAPKLLFHYYDKDFNNEADTPDNFQSRRPNTSFCFLDIRSPGLGDTAMYLCATSTRGQPVETQYFGPGTRLLVL.

The V call is TRBV16, the J call TRBJ1-2; D gene uncertain. Germline CDR1 reads KGHSY; CDR2 reads FQNENV. The CDR3 is made up of 14 amino acids. V lost 0 bases to trimming and J lost 4 bases, with 9 bases between them. The CDR3 loop is CASSQSSAGYGYTF. The CDR3 region has the DNA TGTGCCAGCAGCCAATCATCCGCAGGCTATGGCTACACCTTC.

The V and J genes are TRBV7-8 and TRBJ2-3, with 10 bases matching TRBD1. CDR3 length: 17 residues. The junction had 9 bases not matched to a gene; V was cut back by 2 bases and J by 4 bases. The germline V gene has CDR1 SGHVS and CDR2 FQNEAQ. For the CDR3, the DNA is TGTGCCAGCAGCTTACTTGGGACAGGGGACGGGGCAGATACGCAGTATTTT. It codes for CASSLLGTGDGADTQYF. Filled out from reference TRBV7-8 and TRBJ2-3, the complete variable domain reads GAGVSQSPRYKVAKRGQDVALRCDPISGHVSLFWYQQALGQGPEFLTYFQNEAQLDKSGLPSDRFFAERPEGSVSTLKIQRTQQEDSAVYLCASSLLGTGDGADTQYFGPGTRLTVL.

This clone was detected a few times. The chain combines TRBV12-5 with TRBJ2-3; 10 nucleotides align to TRBD2. Germline-derived CDR1 and CDR2 are LGHNT and FRNRAP. The CDR3 contains 16 residues. V gave up 0 bases and J gave up 4 bases; unmatched junction bases: 4. This CDR3 reads CASGLVIAGGADTQYF. The CDR3 region has the DNA TGTGCTAGTGGTTTGGTAATAGCGGGAGGCGCAGATACGCAGTATTTT.

This chain uses TRBV5-4 with TRBJ2-7; tentative D call: TRBD2 (5 bases). Trimming shortened V by 3 bases and J by 2 bases, and 12 bases separated the two germline ends. CDR3 length: 14 amino acids. Germline V CDR1 and CDR2: SGHNT, YYREEE (reference sequence). The DNA for the CDR3 is TGTGCCAGCAGCTCTCCCGCCGGGACCTACGAGCAGTACTTC. Its translation is CASSSPAGTYEQYF.

This clone was seen once. This rearrangement joins TRBV12-5 to TRBJ1-1; no clear D gene. The V gene's germline CDR1 is LGHNT and CDR2 FRNRAP. V lost 1 base to trimming and J lost 6 bases, with 15 bases between them. There are 15 residues in the CDR3. The CDR3 here is CASGLERGPPPEAFF. CDR3 bases: TGTGCTAGTGGTTTGGAACGGGGTCCCCCACCTGAAGCTTTCTTT.

The chain couples TRBV7-3 to TRBJ2-1, with TRBD2 matching 10 bases. This CDR3 region has 16 residues. Germline V gene sequence: CDR1 SGHTA, CDR2 FQGTGA. V trimming: 0 bases; J trimming: 8 bases; junction bases outside the gene matches: 7. This chain's CDR3 is CASSLTSAGGRDEQFF. Written as DNA, the CDR3 is TGTGCCAGCAGCTTAACCTCAGCGGGGGGGCGAGATGAGCAGTTCTTC.

The gene calls are TRBV6-6 and TRBJ1-2; 7 nucleotides agree with TRBD1. Germline V gene sequence: CDR1 MNHNY, CDR2 SVGAGI (reference sequence). The CDR3 covers 11 residues. The trim removed 6 bases at V and 6 bases at J, leaving 1 base unmatched. CDR3 amino acids: CASSRGNGYTF. CDR3 DNA sequence: TGTGCCAGCAGCAGGGGGAATGGCTACACCTTC.

J is TRBJ2-3 and V is TRBV6-1; D is undetermined. V lost 2 bases and J 0 bases, leaving 3 bases between the germline ends. The CDR3 is made up of 13 amino acids. Germline CDR1 is MNHNS and CDR2 is SASEGT. The CDR3 sequence: CASSESSTDTQYF. The CDR3 coding sequence is TGTGCCAGCAGTGAATCGAGCACAGATACGCAGTATTTT.

The chain combines TRBV6-5 with TRBJ2-1; a possible D gene is TRBD2 (6 bases). This CDR3 has 11 amino acids. The germline gives CDR1 MNHEY, CDR2 SVGAGI. Trimming cost V 8 bases and J 9 bases, with 11 bases left between them. DNA of the CDR3: TGTGCCAGCCGACTAGTAGTTGAGCAGTTCTTC. The encoded protein is CASRLVVEQFF.

V and J are TRBV29-1 and TRBJ1-1; 9 positions agree with TRBD1. This CDR3 has 13 residues. Germline V lookup: CDR1 SQVTM, CDR2 ANQGSEA. Trimming at V came to 7 bases and at J to 7 bases, leaving 10 bases not matched to a gene. The CDR3 DNA follows: TGCAGCGCTTCGCCCGGGACAGGGTATGAAGCTTTCTTT. Protein product: CSASPGTGYEAFF. The full variable domain, in which reference TRBV29-1 and TRBJ1-1 provide the parts outside the CDR3, is SAVISQKPSRDICQRGTSLTIQCQVDSQVTMMFWYRQQPGQSLTLIATANQGSEATYESGFVIDKFPISRPNLTFSTLTVSNMSPEDSSIYLCSASPGTGYEAFFGQGTRLTVV.

This chain connects TRBV6-1 to TRBJ2-4; D might be TRBD1 (5 bases). This CDR3 has 13 residues. Germline values: CDR1 MNHNS, CDR2 SASEGT. The V end was cut by 4 bases, the J end by 6 bases, with 10 bases between. The chain's CDR3 is CASSASGLNIQYF. The CDR3 nucleotides are TGTGCCAGCAGTGCCTCAGGGTTAAACATTCAGTACTTC.